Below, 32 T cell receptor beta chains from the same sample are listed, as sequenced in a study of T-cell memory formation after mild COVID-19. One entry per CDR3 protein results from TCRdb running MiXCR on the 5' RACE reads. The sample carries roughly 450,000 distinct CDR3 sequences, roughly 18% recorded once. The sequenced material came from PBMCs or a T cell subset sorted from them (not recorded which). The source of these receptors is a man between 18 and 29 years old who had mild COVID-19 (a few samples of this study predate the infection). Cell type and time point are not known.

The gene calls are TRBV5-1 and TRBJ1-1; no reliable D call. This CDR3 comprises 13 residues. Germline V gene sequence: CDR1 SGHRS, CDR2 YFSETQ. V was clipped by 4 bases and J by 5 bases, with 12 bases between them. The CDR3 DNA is TGCGCCAGCAGCATCAGGTACCTTACTGAAGCTTTCTTT. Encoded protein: CASSIRYLTEAFF.

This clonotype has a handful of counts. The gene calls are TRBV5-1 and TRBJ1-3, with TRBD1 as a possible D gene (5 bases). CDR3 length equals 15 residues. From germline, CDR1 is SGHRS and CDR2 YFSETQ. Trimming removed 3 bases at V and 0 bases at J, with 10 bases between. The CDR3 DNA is TGCGCCAGCAGCTGGGACTGGAGCTCTGGAAACACCATATATTTT. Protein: CASSWDWSSGNTIYF.

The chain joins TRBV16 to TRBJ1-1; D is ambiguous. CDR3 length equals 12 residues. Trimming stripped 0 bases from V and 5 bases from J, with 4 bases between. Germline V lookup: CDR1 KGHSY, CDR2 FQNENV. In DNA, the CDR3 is TGTGCCAGCAGCCAATCGCCTACTGAAGCTTTCTTT. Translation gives CASSQSPTEAFF.

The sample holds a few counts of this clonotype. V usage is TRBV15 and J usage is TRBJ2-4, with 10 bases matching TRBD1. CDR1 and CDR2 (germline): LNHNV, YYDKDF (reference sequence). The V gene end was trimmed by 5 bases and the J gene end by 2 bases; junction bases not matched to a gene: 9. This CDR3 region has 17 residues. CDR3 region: CATSALRDRGTKNIQYF. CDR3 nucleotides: TGTGCCACCAGCGCGCTCCGGGACAGGGGTACCAAAAACATTCAGTACTTC.

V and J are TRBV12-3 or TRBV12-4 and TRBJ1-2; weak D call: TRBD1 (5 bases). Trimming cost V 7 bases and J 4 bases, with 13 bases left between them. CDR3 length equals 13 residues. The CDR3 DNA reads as TGTGCCAGCAAAAACGACAGCTTCTATGGCTACACCTTC. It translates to CASKNDSFYGYTF.

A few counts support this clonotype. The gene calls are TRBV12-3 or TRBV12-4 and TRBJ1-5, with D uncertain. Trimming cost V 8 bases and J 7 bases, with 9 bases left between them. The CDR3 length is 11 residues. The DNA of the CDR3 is TGTGCCAGCCCACAGTTGCAGCCCCAGCATTTT. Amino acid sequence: CASPQLQPQHF.

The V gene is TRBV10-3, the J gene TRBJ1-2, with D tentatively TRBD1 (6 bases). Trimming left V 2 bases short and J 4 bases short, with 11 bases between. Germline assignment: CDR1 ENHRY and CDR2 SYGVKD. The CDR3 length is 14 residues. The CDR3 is CAISETGIAYGYTF. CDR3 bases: TGTGCCATCAGTGAGACAGGGATAGCCTATGGCTACACCTTC.

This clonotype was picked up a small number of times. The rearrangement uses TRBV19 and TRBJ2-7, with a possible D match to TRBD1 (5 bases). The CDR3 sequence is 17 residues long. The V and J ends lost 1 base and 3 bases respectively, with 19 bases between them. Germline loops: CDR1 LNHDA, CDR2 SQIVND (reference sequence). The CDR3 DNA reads TGTGCCAGTAGTATAGGGGCCTGGGGCCAGCCACGCTACGAGCAGTACTTC. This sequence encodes CASSIGAWGQPRYEQYF. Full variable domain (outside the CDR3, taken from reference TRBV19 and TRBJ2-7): DGGITQSPKYLFRKEGQNVTLSCEQNLNHDAMYWYRQDPGQGLRLIYYSQIVNDFQKGDIAEGYSVSREKKESFPLTVTSAQKNPTAFYLCASSIGAWGQPRYEQYFGPGTRLTVT.

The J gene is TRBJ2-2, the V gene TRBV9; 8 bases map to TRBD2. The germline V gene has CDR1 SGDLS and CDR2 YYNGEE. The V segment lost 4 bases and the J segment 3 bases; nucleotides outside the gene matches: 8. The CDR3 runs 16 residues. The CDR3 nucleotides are TGTGCCAGCAGCAACCGGGGGGGCCTTGACACCGGGGAGCTGTTTTTT. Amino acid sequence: CASSNRGGLDTGELFF.

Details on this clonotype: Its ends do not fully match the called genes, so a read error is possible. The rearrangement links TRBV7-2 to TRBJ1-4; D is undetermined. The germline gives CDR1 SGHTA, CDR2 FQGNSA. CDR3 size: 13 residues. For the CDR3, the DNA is TGTGCCAGCGGTATCCCAGTTAATGAACAACTGTTTTTT. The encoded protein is CASGIPVNEQLFF.

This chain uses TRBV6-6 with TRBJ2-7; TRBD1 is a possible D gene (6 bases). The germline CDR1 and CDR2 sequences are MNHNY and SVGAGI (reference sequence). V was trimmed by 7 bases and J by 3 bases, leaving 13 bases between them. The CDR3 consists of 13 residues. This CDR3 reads CASIAGVGYEQYV. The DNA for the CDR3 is TGTGCCAGCATAGCAGGGGTGGGCTACGAGCAGTACGTC.

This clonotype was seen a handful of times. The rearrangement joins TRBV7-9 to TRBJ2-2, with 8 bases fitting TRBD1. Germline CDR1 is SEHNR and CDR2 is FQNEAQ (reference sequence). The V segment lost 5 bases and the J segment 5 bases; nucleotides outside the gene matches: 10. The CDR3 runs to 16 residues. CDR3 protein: CASSPRTGGTTGELFF. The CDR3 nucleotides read TGTGCCAGCAGCCCCCGAACAGGGGGGACAACCGGGGAGCTGTTTTTT.

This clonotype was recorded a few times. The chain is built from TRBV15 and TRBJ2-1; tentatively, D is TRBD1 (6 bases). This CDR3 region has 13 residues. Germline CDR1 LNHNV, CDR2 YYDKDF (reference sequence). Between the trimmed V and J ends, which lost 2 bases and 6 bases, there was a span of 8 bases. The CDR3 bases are TGTGCCACCAGCAGAAGCAGGGGCAATGAGCAGTTCTTC. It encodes CATSRSRGNEQFF.

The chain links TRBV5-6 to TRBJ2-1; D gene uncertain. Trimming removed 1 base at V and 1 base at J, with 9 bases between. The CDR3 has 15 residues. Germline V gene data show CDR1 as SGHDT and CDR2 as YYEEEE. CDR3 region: CASSLWAASYNEQFF. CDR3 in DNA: TGTGCCAGCAGCTTGTGGGCCGCATCCTACAATGAGCAGTTCTTC.

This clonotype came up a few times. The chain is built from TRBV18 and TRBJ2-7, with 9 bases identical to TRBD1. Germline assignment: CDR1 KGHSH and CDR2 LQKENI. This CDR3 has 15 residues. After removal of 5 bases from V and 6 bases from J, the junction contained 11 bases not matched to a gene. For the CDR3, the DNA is TGTGCCAGCTCAGAGGGGACAGGGCCCCTTAGCGAGCAGTACGTC. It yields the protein CASSEGTGPLSEQYV.

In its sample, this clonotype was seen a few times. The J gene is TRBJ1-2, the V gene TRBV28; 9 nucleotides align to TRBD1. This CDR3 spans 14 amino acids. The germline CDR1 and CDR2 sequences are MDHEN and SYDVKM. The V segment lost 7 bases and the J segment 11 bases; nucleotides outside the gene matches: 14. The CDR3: CASTVPGTGKGYTF. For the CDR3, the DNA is TGTGCCAGCACAGTGCCCGGGACAGGGAAAGGATACACCTTC.

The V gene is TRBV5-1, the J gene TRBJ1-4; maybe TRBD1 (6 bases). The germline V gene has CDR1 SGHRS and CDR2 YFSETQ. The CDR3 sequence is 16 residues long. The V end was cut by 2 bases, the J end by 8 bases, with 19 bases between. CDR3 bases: TGCGCCAGCAGCTTATCTCCCCGGGACAACTCAGAAAAACTGTTTTTT. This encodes CASSLSPRDNSEKLFF.

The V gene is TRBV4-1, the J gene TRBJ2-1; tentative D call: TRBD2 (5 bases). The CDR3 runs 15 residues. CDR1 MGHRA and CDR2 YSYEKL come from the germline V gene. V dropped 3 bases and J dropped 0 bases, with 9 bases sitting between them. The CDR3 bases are TGCGCCAGCAGCCAGTACGGGATCTCCTACAATGAGCAGTTCTTC. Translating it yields CASSQYGISYNEQFF.

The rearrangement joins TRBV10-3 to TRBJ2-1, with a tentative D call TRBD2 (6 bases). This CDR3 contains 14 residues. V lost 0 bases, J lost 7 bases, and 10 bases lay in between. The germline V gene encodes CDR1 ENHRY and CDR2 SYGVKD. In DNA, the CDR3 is TGTGCCATCAGTGAGTCTACTAGCAGAAATGAGCAGTTCTTC. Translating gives CAISESTSRNEQFF.

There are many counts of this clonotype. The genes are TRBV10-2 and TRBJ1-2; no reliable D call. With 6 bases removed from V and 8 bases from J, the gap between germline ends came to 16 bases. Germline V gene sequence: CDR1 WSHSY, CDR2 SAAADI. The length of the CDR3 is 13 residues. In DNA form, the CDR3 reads TGCGCCAGCAGAATGCCAGAGGTTCGAGGCTACACCTTC. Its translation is CASRMPEVRGYTF.

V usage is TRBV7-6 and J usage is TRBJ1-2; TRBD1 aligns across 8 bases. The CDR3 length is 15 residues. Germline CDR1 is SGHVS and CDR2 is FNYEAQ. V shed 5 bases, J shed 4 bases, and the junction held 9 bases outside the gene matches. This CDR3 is CASSGGPGQVYGYTF. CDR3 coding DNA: TGTGCCAGCAGCGGAGGACCGGGACAGGTCTATGGCTACACCTTC. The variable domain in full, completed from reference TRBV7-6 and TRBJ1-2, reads GAGVSQSPRYKVTKRGQDVALRCDPISGHVSLYWYRQALGQGPEFLTYFNYEAQQDKSGLPNDRFSAERPEGSISTLTIQRTEQRDSAMYRCASSGGPGQVYGYTFGSGTRLTVV.

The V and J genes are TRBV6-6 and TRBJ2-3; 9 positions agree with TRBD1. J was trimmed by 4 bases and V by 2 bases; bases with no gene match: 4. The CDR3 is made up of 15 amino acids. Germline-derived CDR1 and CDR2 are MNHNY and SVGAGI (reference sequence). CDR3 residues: CASSYGTGWADTQYF. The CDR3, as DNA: TGTGCCAGCAGTTACGGGACAGGGTGGGCAGATACGCAGTATTTT.

The chain's CDR3 is CASSSTGGISYGNQPQHF. CDR3 DNA: TGTGCCAGCAGCTCAACAGGGGGCATTTCTTACGGCAATCAGCCCCAGCATTTT. The chain links TRBV7-9 to TRBJ1-5; 9 positions match TRBD1. Germline trimming cut 4 bases from V and 2 bases from J; bases unmatched to any gene: 12. Germline-derived CDR1 and CDR2 are SEHNR and FQNEAQ (reference sequence). This CDR3 is 18 amino acids long.

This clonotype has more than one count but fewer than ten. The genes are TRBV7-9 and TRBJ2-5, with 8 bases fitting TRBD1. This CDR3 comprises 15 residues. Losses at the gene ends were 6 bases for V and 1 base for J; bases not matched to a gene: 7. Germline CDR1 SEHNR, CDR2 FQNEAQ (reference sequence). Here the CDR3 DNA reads TGTGCCAGCAGTTTAAGGACAGGGTTCCAAGAGACCCAGTACTTC. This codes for CASSLRTGFQETQYF.

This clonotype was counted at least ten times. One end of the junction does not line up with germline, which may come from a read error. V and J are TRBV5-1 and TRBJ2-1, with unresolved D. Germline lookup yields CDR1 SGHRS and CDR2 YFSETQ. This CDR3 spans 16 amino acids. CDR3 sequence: CASTLGPSLVSWEQFF. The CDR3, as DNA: TGCGCCAGCACCTTGGGCCCCTCGCTAGTCTCATGGGAGCAGTTCTTC.

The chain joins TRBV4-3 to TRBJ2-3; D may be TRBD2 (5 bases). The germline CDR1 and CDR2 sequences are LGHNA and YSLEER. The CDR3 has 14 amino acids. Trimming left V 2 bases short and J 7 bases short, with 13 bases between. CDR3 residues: CASSQTRLLNTQYF. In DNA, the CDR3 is TGCGCCAGCAGCCAAACCCGACTACTGAATACGCAGTATTTT.

CDR3 region: CASSFDRSGYGYTF. The CDR3 coding sequence is TGTGCCAGCAGCTTCGACAGGAGCGGGTATGGCTACACCTTC. V gene TRBV7-9 combines with J gene TRBJ1-2; tentatively, D is TRBD1 (6 bases). Trimming cost V 3 bases and J 5 bases, with 13 bases left between them. This CDR3 comprises 14 residues. In germline, CDR1 is SEHNR, CDR2 FQNEAQ (reference sequence). The whole variable domain, filled in from reference TRBV7-9 and TRBJ1-2, reads DTGVSQNPRHKITKRGQNVTFRCDPISEHNRLYWYRQTLGQGPEFLTYFQNEAQLEKSRLLSDRFSAERPKGSFSTLEIQRTEQGDSAMYLCASSFDRSGYGYTFGSGTRLTVV.

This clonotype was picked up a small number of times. CDR3 sequence reads: CASSATGWTEAFF. The CDR3 DNA follows: TGTGCCAGCAGCGCCACAGGATGGACTGAAGCTTTCTTT. V usage is TRBV12-3 or TRBV12-4 and J usage is TRBJ1-1; D perhaps matches TRBD1 (5 bases). V gave up 6 bases and J gave up 5 bases, with 13 bases separating them. This CDR3 spans 13 amino acids.

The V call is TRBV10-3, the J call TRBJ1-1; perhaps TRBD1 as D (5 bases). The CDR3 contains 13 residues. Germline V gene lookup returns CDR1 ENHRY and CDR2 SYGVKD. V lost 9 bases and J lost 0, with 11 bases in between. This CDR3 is CAIGEVMNTEAFF. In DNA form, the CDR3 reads TGTGCCATAGGGGAGGTGATGAACACTGAAGCTTTCTTT.

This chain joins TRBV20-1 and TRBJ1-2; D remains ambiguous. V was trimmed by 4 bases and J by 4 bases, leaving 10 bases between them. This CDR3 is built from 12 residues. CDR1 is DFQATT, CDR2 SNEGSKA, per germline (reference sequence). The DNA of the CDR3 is TGCAGTGCTACCACGGGTGGCTATGGCTACACCTTC. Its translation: CSATTGGYGYTF.

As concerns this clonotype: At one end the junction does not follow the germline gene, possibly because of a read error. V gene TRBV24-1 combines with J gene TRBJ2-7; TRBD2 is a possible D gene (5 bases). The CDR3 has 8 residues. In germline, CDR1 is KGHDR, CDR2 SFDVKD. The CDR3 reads CATGSRGF. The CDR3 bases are TGTGCCACGGGGTCCCGGGGCTTC.

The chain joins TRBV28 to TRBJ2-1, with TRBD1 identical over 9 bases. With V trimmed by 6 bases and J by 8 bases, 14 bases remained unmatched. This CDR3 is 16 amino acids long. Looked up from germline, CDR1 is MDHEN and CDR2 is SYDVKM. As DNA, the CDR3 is TGTGCCAGCAGGACACTCACCCGGGACAGGGAACATGAGCAGTTCTTC. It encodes CASRTLTRDREHEQFF.